The 16 T cell receptor beta chains below come from one sample, sequenced in a study of CD8 T cells in Susac syndrome (dated 2019 in TCRdb). To prepare the library, the immunoSEQ multiplex PCR assay was applied. RNA was extracted with the RNeasy kit and roughly 0.45 to 1 ug was reverse transcribed using random hexamers. The raw public reads went through TCRdb reprocessing: fastp at Q25, MiXCR clone calling, in-frame beta chains kept. CDR3 protein sequences are deduplicated, and each keeps its most common genes and DNA. Across this sample there are approximately 53,000 distinct CDR3 sequences, with 93% seen only once. The ten biggest clones cover 0.4% to 0.55% of the sample. The sequenced sample consisted of CD8+ T cells from PBMCs. The receptor set was obtained from a human donor with multiple sclerosis.

This clonotype has a single count. This chain joins TRBV19 and TRBJ2-5; 13 positions agree with TRBD2. The junction had 7 bases not matched to a gene; V was cut back by 6 bases and J by 3 bases. The CDR3 sequence is 16 residues long. CDR1 is LNHDA and CDR2 is SQIVND in the germline V gene (reference sequence). The CDR3 loop is CASSRTGTSGEETQYF. The CDR3 DNA is TGTGCCAGTAGCCGGACCGGGACTAGCGGGGAAGAGACCCAGTACTTC. Drawing the rest from reference TRBV19 and TRBJ2-5, the complete variable domain is DGGITQSPKYLFRKEGQNVTLSCEQNLNHDAMYWYRQDPGQGLRLIYYSQIVNDFQKGDIAEGYSVSREKKESFPLTVTSAQKNPTAFYLCASSRTGTSGEETQYFGPGTRLLVL.

The rearrangement links TRBV4-1 to TRBJ2-7, with 8 bases fitting TRBD2. Germline CDR1 and CDR2: MGHRA and YSYEKL. Trimming cost V 1 base and J 4 bases; bases outside gene matches: 6. The CDR3 has 15 residues. The CDR3 loop reads CASSQVLAGGYEQYF. The DNA for the CDR3 is TGCGCCAGCAGCCAAGTTCTAGCGGGCGGTTACGAGCAGTACTTC.

This sequence joins TRBV7-2 and TRBJ2-3, with D perhaps matching TRBD2 (6 bases). CDR3 length: 16 residues. V lost 5 bases, J lost 6 bases, and 21 bases lay in between. Per germline, CDR1 SGHTA and CDR2 FQGNSA. The CDR3 DNA follows: TGTGCCAGCAGCCTCCCCCCGGGACTCTCGCCGGATACGCAGTATTTT. Amino acid sequence: CASSLPPGLSPDTQYF.

This chain uses TRBV4-3 with TRBJ2-5; TRBD2 might be the D (6 bases). Germline loops: CDR1 LGHNA, CDR2 YSLEER. Trimming shortened V by 1 base and J by 7 bases, and 13 bases separated the two germline ends. The CDR3 runs 14 residues. CDR3 sequence: CASSQGRGLGTQYF. CDR3 nucleotides: TGCGCCAGCAGCCAAGGGAGGGGCCTCGGGACCCAGTACTTC.

The V call is TRBV6-5, the J call TRBJ1-2; D gene ambiguous. V shed 4 bases and J shed 8 bases, with 17 bases lying between them. Looked up from germline, CDR1 is MNHEY and CDR2 is SVGAGI. The CDR3 loop spans 14 amino acids. DNA of the CDR3: TGTGCCAGCAGTTCCCTCCCGACCGGTGGCGGCTACACCTTC. Translating gives CASSSLPTGGGYTF.

CDR3 sequence (DNA): TGTGCCAGCAGCTTGCTCGGGACAGGCAATGAAAAACTGTTTTTT. Translating gives CASSLLGTGNEKLFF. The chain employs TRBV5-5 and TRBJ1-4; 8 bases fit TRBD1. The CDR3 extends over 15 amino acids. Germline V gene lookup returns CDR1 SGHKS and CDR2 YYEKEE (reference sequence). Trimming took 1 base from V and 5 from J; bases not matched to a gene: 4.

The chain recombines TRBV11-3 with TRBJ2-2; D gene uncertain. V was pared by 5 bases and J by 6 bases, with 7 bases between. CDR3 length: 12 amino acids. Per germline, CDR1 SGHNT and CDR2 YENEEA. CDR3 in DNA: TGTGCCAGCAGCGCACGGGCCGGGGAGCTGTTTTTT. This gives the protein CASSARAGELFF.

This chain links TRBV4-3 with TRBJ1-2, with D perhaps matching TRBD1 (5 bases). V was clipped by 2 bases and J by 4 bases, with 14 bases between them. Germline values: CDR1 LGHNA, CDR2 YSLEER. This CDR3 is built from 15 residues. In DNA, the CDR3 is TGCGCCAGCAGCCAAAGAGAGGGGATTGGCTATGGCTACACCTTC. It translates to CASSQREGIGYGYTF.

The chain has TRBV4-1 and TRBJ2-2; D ambiguous. This CDR3 has 16 residues. Germline V lookup: CDR1 MGHRA, CDR2 YSYEKL. Trimming took 0 bases from V and 4 from J, leaving 12 bases between them. The CDR3 loop is CASSQERADLTGELFF. The DNA for the CDR3 is TGCGCCAGCAGCCAAGAAAGGGCGGACCTCACCGGGGAGCTGTTTTTT.

The chain joins TRBV19 to TRBJ2-7, with D perhaps TRBD1 or TRBD2 (5 bases each). The ends were cut back, 5 bases at V and 5 bases at J, with 16 bases in the middle. The CDR3 runs 14 residues. CDR1 is LNHDA and CDR2 is SQIVND in the germline V gene (reference sequence). The CDR3 spells CASSPSGTQDEQYF. The CDR3 DNA is TGTGCCAGTAGTCCATCCGGGACGCAGGACGAGCAGTACTTC. Full variable domain (outside the CDR3, taken from reference TRBV19 and TRBJ2-7): DGGITQSPKYLFRKEGQNVTLSCEQNLNHDAMYWYRQDPGQGLRLIYYSQIVNDFQKGDIAEGYSVSREKKESFPLTVTSAQKNPTAFYLCASSPSGTQDEQYFGPGTRLTVT.

This rearrangement joins TRBV7-8 to TRBJ1-1, with D perhaps TRBD1 (6 bases). CDR1 is SGHVS and CDR2 is FQNEAQ in the germline V gene. CDR3 size: 16 residues. V lost 5 bases and J lost 0, with 16 bases in between. The CDR3 bases are TGTGCCAGCAGCCTGCCTCCCGGGACATTGAACACTGAAGCTTTCTTT. Residues: CASSLPPGTLNTEAFF.

The chain uses TRBV27 and TRBJ2-7, with D unresolved. The germline V gene has CDR1 MNHEY and CDR2 SMNVEV (reference sequence). This CDR3 spans 15 amino acids. V was clipped by 6 bases and J by 3 bases, with 18 bases between them. This CDR3 is CASRKAMVADYEQYF. Here the CDR3 DNA reads TGTGCCAGCAGGAAGGCGATGGTAGCCGACTACGAGCAGTACTTC.

This clonotype was found once. The chain employs TRBV9 and TRBJ2-3; D gene ambiguous. The V end lost 4 bases, the J end lost 5 bases, and 8 bases lay between the germline ends. The length of the CDR3 is 12 residues. Germline V gives CDR1 SGDLS, CDR2 YYNGEE. This CDR3 reads CASSSRGDTQYF. The CDR3 DNA reads TGTGCCAGCAGCTCCCGCGGAGATACGCAGTATTTT.

The V call is TRBV29-1, the J call TRBJ2-3; 14 bases map to TRBD2. V shed 6 bases, J shed 2 bases, and the junction held 16 bases outside the gene matches. CDR1 SQVTM and CDR2 ANQGSEA come from the germline V gene. The CDR3 consists of 19 residues. CDR3 DNA: TGCAGCGTCCTCGCCGGGACTAGCGGGGGACCCGGTCCCACAGATACGCAGTATTTT. As protein: CSVLAGTSGGPGPTDTQYF.

The J gene is TRBJ2-7, the V gene TRBV28, with D possibly being TRBD2 (5 bases). Germline-derived CDR1 and CDR2 are MDHEN and SYDVKM. The CDR3 is 14 amino acids. V dropped 10 bases and J dropped 0 bases, with 16 bases sitting between them. The CDR3 DNA reads as TGTGCCACCTCCCCCACTAGTGACTCCTACGAGCAGTACTTC. Protein sequence: CATSPTSDSYEQYF. Supplemented by reference TRBV28 and TRBJ2-7, the full variable domain reads DVKVTQSSRYLVKRTGEKVFLECVQDMDHENMFWYRQDPGLGLRLIYFSYDVKMKEKGDIPEGYSVSREKKERFSLILESASTNQTSMYLCATSPTSDSYEQYFGPGTRLTVT.

The chain links TRBV10-3 to TRBJ2-2; D might be TRBD2 (6 bases). The CDR3 is made up of 12 amino acids. Germline CDR1 ENHRY, CDR2 SYGVKD. Between the trimmed V and J ends, which lost 7 bases and 5 bases, there was a span of 8 bases. Here the CDR3 reads CAITEGTGELFF. In DNA form, the CDR3 reads TGTGCCATCACGGAGGGGACCGGGGAGCTGTTTTTT.